A single TCR beta chain is shown here with its context. Its antigen is still unknown. This may stem from a read error, because a much larger clone lies one nucleotide away. This specimen belongs to a study of T cell repertoires in cytomegalovirus infection. Looking at the study overall: The authors used CMV epitopes that were HLA-C-restricted (recently identified) and HLA-B-restricted (well studied). From public TCR beta signatures came an indication of both CMV infection and matching HLA type. Study conclusions and caveats: Summed frequency of shared TCR beta families picked out CMV carriers who also had the relevant HLA. What dominated the ex vivo response were HLA-C-restricted CMV-specific TCR beta clonotypes.

TCRdb re-called the reads with MiXCR, one entry per CDR3 protein. The profile covers about 830,000 distinct CDR3 sequences, with approximately 30% appearing a single time and 9.5% to 15% taken by the ten largest. The CDR3 consists of 14 residues. With 2 bases removed from V and 2 bases from J, the gap between germline ends came to 6 bases. Germline values: CDR1 SGHTA, CDR2 FQGNSA. The sample in question was cultured CD8+ T cells from PBMCs, obtained from culture after CMV antigen stimulation. This chain connects TRBV7-2 to TRBJ2-2, with D uncertain. This receptor was identified in a human donor in good health (CMV status not recorded). Some clones in this sample may be carry-over from other donors' samples. The DNA of the CDR3 is TGTGCCAGCAGCTTACCCATAAACACCGGGGAGCTGTTTTTT. Protein sequence: CASSLPINTGELFF.